This TCR beta chain originates from a study of spatial heterogeneity in lung cancer. Time point in this sample: blood at routine non-recurrence follow-up after resection. Whole RNA obtained from tumor, nontumor lung or frozen PBMC underwent sequencing without sorting. This clonotype showed up many times. Antigen specificity is unknown. Study outcomes and limitations: Expanded tumor TCRs that were ubiquitous appeared in blood more at resection than follow-up.

CDR1 KGHDR and CDR2 SFDVKD come from the germline V gene. The CDR3 covers 14 residues. Trimming cost V 0 bases and J 8 bases; bases outside gene matches: 4. MiXCR, run by TCRdb on the 5' RACE reads, gives a single entry per CDR3 protein. Among 20,000 to 30,000 distinct CDR3 sequences listed, 6% were seen once. This material consisted of PBMCs, taken at follow-up. The rearrangement joins TRBV24-1 to TRBJ1-2; 8 bases map to TRBD1. The sequence was collected from a male donor with early-stage non-small cell lung cancer. The DNA for the CDR3 is TGTGCCACCAGTGATTTGGACAGGGGCGGAGGCTACACCTTC. Protein: CATSDLDRGGGYTF.